Given below is one TCR beta chain in context. A second PCR, run for about 7 to 12 cycles, used a sample-barcoded 5' primer plus a J-beta primer mix. Each TCR beta cDNA got a 12-nucleotide random molecular identifier. TCRdb reprocessed the 5' RACE reads via MiXCR and lists one record per CDR3 protein. This sample has roughly 1.5 million distinct CDR3 sequences, with 40% to 45% found just once. The germline CDR1 and CDR2 sequences are LGHDT and YNNKEL (reference sequence). Trimming took off 0 bases at V and 1 base at J, with 15 bases between the two ends. This CDR3 is 17 amino acids long. These data are taken from a study of blood T cells in healthy people across ages. For every donor, a draw yielded 8.5 to 10 milliliters of peripheral blood.

The chain carries TRBV3-1 and TRBJ1-1; TRBD1 is a possible D gene (6 bases). This clonotype was sampled from a woman aged 18-30 years in good health. The sample was blood. The CDR3 sequence: CASSQDTGGGANTEAFF. CDR3 in DNA: TGTGCCAGCAGCCAAGATACAGGTGGGGGGGCGAACACTGAAGCTTTCTTT.